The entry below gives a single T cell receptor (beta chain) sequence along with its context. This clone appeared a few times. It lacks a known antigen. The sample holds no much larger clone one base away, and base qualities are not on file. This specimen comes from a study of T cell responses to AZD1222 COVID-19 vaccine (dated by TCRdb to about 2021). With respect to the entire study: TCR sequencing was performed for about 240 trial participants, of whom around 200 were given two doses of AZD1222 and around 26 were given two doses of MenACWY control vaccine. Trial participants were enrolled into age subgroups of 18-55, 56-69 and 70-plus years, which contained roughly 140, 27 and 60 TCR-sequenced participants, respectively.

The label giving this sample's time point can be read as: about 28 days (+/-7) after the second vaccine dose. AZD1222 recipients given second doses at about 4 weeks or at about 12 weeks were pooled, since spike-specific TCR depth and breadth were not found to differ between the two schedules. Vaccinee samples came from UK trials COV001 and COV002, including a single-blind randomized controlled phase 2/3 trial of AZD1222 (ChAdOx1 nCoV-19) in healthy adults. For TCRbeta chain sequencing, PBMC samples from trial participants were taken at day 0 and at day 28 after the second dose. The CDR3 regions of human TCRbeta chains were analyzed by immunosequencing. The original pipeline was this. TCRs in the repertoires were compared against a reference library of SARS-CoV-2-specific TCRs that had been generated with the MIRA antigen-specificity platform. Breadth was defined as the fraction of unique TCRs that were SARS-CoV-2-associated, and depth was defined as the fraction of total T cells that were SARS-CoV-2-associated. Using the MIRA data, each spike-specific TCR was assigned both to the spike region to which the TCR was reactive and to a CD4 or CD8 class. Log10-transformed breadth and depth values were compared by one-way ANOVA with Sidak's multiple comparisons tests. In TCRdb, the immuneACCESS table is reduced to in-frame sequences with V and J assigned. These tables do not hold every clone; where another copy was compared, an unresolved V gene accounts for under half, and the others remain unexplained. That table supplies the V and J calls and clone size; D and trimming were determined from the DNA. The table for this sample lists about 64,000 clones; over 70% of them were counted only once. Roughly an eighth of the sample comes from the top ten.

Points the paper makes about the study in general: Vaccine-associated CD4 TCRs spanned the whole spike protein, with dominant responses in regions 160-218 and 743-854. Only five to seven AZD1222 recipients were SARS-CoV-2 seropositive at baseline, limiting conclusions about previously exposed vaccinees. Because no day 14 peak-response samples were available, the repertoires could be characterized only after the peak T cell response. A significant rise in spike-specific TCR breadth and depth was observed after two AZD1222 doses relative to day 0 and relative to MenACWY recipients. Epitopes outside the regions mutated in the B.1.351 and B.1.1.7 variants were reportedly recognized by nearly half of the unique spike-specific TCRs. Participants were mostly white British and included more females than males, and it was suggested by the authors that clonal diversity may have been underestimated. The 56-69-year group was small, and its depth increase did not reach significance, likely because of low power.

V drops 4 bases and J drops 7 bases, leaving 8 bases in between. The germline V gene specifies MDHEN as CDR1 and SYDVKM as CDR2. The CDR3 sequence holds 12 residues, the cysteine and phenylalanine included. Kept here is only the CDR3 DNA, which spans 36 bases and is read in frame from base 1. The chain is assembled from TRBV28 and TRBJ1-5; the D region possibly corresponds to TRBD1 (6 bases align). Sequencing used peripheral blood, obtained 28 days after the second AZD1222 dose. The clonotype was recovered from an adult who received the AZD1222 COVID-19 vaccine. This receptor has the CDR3 CASSSRGQPQHF. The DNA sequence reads TGTGCCAGCAGTTCCAGGGGCCAGCCCCAGCATTTT.